The rows below give T cell receptor beta chains drawn from one sample of a study of T-cell reconstitution after alpha-beta-depleted transplantation in children. In TCRdb, the PCR reads were re-called with MiXCR into one record per CDR3 protein. The table records hundreds of thousands of distinct CDR3 sequences, about 23% of them present only once. Sample: PBMCs, mostly from graft donor cells, taken 360 days after TCRalphabeta/CD19-depleted stem cell transplant. The receptors originated from a boy under two years old who had a stem cell transplant for acute myeloid leukemia, so the T cells may come from the graft donor. CDR3s include the opening cysteine and the closing phenylalanine or tryptophan. Each record gives: CDR3 DNA, CDR3 protein, J gene, V gene, clone size, D gene. A D gene is named only where the DNA matches it firmly. The size field is filled for only some rows; it gives once, few, many or a size class.

TGCAGCGTTCAGCGGGGGGGCACAGATACGCAGTATTTT	CSVQRGGTDTQYF	TRBJ2-3	TRBV29-1	many	TRBD2
TGTGCCAGCAGTTTCAGTAGCGGGGGGGGTGAGCAGTTCTTC	CASSFSSGGGEQFF	TRBJ2-1	TRBV12-3/TRBV12-4	few	TRBD2
TGTGCCAGCCATAGCGCAGGGGACGGGGAGCTGTTTTTT	CASHSAGDGELFF	TRBJ2-2	TRBV12-3/TRBV12-4	many	-
TGCGCCAGCTCCAGAATCGTATGGGGCGATGGCTATGGCTACACCTTC	CASSRIVWGDGYGYTF	TRBJ1-2	TRBV5-1	few	-
TGTGCCAGCAGTTTTAGCGCCTCGAACACCGGGGAGCTGTTTTTT	CASSFSASNTGELFF	TRBJ2-2	TRBV28	-	-
TGTGCCAGCAGTCCCATAAGGGGGCAGCGCACAGATACGCAGTATTTT	CASSPIRGQRTDTQYF	TRBJ2-3	TRBV7-9	many	TRBD1
TGCAGCGTTGAAGATCTTTCGGACCGGCGACTGGGCTCTGGCTACACCTTC	CSVEDLSDRRLGSGYTF	TRBJ1-2	TRBV29-1	-	-
TGCGCCAGCAGCCCCCCCCTTACAGGGCCCCTTTTGGAACGTTACAATGAGCAGTTCTTC	CASSPPLTGPLLERYNEQFF	TRBJ2-1	TRBV4-1	few	-
TGTGCCAGCAGACCGGGACAGGGGAGTGTGGTAACTAATGAAAAACTGTTTTTT	CASRPGQGSVVTNEKLFF	TRBJ1-4	TRBV6-1	-	TRBD1
TGCAGTGCCCTGCGGAGGGTCCCTGGAAACACCATATATTTT	CSALRRVPGNTIYF	TRBJ1-3	TRBV20-1	-	-
TGCAGTGCTTCTCAGAGGCGAAGCAATCAGCCCCAGCATTTT	CSASQRRSNQPQHF	TRBJ1-5	TRBV20-1	-	-
TGTGCCAGCAGTTTCTCAGGGTGGAACTCCTACGAGCAGTACTTC	CASSFSGWNSYEQYF	TRBJ2-7	TRBV6-5	few	-
TGCGCCAGCAGCCAAGATACAGGCACAGATACGCAGTATTTT	CASSQDTGTDTQYF	TRBJ2-3	TRBV4-3	many	-
TGTGCCAGCAGTTACTCTTACAGGGGCGCGTACGAGCAGTACTTC	CASSYSYRGAYEQYF	TRBJ2-7	TRBV6-5	-	TRBD1
TGCGCCAGCAGCTTTGCCAGGGGACAGCCTAACACAGATACGCAGTATTTT	CASSFARGQPNTDTQYF	TRBJ2-3	TRBV5-1	-	TRBD1
TGTGCCAGCAGTCAGTTTGCAGGGCGTGGGGCCAACGTCCTGACTTTC	CASSQFAGRGANVLTF	TRBJ2-6	TRBV12-3/TRBV12-4	many	-